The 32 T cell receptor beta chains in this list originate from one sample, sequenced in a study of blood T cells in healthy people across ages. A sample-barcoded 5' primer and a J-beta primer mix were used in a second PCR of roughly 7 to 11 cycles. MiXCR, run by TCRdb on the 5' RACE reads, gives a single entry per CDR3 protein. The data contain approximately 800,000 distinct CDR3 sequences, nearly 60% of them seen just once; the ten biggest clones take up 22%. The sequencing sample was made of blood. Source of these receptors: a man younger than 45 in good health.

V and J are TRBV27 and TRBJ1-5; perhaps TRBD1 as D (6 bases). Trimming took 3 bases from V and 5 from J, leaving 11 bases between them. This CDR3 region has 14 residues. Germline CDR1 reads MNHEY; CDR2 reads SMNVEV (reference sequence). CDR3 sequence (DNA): TGTGCCAGCAGTTTTTTGGGGGCCTATCAGCCCCAGCATTTT. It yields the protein CASSFLGAYQPQHF.

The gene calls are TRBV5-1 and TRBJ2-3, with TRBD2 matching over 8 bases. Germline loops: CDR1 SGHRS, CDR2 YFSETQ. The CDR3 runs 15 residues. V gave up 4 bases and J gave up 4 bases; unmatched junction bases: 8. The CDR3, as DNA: TGCGCCAGCAGCCAACCCGCGGGGGGTGCAGATACGCAGTATTTT. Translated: CASSQPAGGADTQYF. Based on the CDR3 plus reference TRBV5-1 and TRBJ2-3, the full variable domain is KAGVTQTPRYLIKTRGQQVTLSCSPISGHRSVSWYQQTPGQGLQFLFEYFSETQRNKGNFPGRFSGRQFSNSRSEMNVSTLELGDSALYLCASSQPAGGADTQYFGPGTRLTVL.

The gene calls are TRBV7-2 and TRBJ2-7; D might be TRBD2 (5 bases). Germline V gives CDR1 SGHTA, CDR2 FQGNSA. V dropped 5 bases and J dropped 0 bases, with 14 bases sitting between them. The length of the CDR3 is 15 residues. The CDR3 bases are TGTGCCAGCAGCCCCCCCGGACTGAGCTCCTACGAGCAGTACTTC. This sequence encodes CASSPPGLSSYEQYF.

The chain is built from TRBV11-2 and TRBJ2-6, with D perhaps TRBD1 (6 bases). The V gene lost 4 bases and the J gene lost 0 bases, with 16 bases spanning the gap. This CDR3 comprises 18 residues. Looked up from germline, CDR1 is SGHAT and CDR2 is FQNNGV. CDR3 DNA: TGTGCCAGCAGCTCCTACGGGACACTCAACTCTGGGGCCAACGTCCTGACTTTC. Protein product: CASSSYGTLNSGANVLTF.

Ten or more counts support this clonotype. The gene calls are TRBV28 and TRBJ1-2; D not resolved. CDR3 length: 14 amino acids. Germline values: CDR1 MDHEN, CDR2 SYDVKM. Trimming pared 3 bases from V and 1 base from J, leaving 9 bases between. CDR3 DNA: TGTGCCAGCAGTTTTCTACAGAGTAACTATGGCTACACCTTC. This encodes CASSFLQSNYGYTF.

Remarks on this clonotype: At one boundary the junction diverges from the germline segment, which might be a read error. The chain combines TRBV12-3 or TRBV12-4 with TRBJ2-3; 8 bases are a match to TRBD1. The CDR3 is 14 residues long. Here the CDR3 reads CASSRTGPLDTLYF. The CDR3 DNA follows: TGTGCCAGCAGCCGGACAGGGCCTTTGGATACGCTGTATTTT.

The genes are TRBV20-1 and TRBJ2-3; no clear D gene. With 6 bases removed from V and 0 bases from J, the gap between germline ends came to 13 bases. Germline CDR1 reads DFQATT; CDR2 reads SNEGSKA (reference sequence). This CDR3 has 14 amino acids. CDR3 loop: CSAPAPVSTDTQYF. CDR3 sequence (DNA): TGCAGTGCCCCCGCCCCAGTCAGCACAGATACGCAGTATTTT.

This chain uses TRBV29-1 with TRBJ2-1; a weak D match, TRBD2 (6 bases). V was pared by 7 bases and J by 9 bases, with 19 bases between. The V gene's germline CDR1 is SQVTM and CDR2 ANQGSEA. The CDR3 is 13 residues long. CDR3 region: CSGGAGTGGEQFF. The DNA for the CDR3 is TGCAGCGGAGGGGCCGGGACCGGGGGTGAGCAGTTCTTC.

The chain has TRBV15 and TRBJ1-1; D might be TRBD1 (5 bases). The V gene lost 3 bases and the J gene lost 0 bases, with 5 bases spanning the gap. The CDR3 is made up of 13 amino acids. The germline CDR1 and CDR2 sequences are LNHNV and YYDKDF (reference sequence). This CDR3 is CATSRDMNTEAFF. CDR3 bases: TGTGCCACCAGCAGGGACATGAACACTGAAGCTTTCTTT.

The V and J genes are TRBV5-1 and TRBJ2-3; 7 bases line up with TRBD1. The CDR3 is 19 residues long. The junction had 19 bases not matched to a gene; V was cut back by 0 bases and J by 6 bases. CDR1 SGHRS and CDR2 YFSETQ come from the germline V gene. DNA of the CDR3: TGCGCCAGCAGCTTGGTGTCAGGGACAGTGTCAACCCCGGTGGATACGCAGTATTTT. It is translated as CASSLVSGTVSTPVDTQYF.

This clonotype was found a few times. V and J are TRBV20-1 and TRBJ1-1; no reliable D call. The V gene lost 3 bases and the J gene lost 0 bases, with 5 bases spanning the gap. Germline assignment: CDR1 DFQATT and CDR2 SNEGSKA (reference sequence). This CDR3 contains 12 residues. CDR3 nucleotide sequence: TGCAGTGCTAGTCGCATGAACACTGAAGCTTTCTTT. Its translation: CSASRMNTEAFF.

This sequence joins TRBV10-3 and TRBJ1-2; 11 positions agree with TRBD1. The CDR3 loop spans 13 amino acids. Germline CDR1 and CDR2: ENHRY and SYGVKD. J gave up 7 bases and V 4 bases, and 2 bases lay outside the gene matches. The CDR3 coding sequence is TGTGCCATCAGTGCCGGGACAGGGGGTGGCTACACCTTC. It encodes CAISAGTGGGYTF.

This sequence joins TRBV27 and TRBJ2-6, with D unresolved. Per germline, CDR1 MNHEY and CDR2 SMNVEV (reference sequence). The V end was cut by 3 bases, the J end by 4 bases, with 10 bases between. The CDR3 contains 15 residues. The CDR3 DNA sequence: TGTGCCAGCAGTTTTACGGTTTTCGGGGCCAACGTCCTGACTTTC. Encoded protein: CASSFTVFGANVLTF.

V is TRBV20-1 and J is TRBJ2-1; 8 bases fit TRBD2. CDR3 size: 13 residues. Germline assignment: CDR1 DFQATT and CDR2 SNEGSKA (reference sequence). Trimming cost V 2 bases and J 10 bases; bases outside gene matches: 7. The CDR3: CSARISGTTEQFF. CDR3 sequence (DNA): TGCAGTGCTAGAATTAGCGGGACAACGGAGCAGTTCTTC.

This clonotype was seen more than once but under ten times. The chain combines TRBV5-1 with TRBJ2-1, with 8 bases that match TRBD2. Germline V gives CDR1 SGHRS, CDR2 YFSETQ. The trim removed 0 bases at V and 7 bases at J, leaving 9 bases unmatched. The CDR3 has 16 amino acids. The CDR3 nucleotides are TGCGCCAGCAGCTTGGAGTCGGGGGGGGCGCAGAATGAGCAGTTCTTC. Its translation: CASSLESGGAQNEQFF.

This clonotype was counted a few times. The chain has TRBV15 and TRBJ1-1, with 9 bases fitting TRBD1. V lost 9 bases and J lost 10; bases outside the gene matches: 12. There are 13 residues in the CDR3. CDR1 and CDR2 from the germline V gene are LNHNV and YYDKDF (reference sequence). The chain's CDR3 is CATWTGAKQGAFF. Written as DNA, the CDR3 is TGTGCCACATGGACAGGGGCGAAACAGGGAGCTTTCTTT.

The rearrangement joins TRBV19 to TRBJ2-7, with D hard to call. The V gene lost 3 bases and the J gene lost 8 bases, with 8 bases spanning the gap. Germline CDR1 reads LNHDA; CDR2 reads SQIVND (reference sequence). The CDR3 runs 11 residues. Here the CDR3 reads CASSMKGKQYF. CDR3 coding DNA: TGTGCCAGTAGTATGAAGGGTAAGCAGTACTTC. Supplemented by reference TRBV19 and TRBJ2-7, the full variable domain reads DGGITQSPKYLFRKEGQNVTLSCEQNLNHDAMYWYRQDPGQGLRLIYYSQIVNDFQKGDIAEGYSVSREKKESFPLTVTSAQKNPTAFYLCASSMKGKQYFGPGTRLTVT.

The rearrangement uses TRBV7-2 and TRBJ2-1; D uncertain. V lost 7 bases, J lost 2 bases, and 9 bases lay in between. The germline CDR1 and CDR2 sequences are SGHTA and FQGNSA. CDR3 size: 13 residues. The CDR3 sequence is CASNPITYNEQFF. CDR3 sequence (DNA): TGTGCCAGCAACCCAATTACCTACAATGAGCAGTTCTTC.

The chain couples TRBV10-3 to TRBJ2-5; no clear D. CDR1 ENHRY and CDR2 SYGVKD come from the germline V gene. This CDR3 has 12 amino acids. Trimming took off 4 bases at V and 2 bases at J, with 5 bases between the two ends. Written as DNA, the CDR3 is TGTGCCATCAGTGCACAGCAAGAGACCCAGTACTTC. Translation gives CAISAQQETQYF.

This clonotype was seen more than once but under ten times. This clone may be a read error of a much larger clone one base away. CDR3 protein: CASTRDHSYNEQFF. In nucleotides, the CDR3 is TGTGCCAGCACGCGGGATCACTCCTACAATGAGCAGTTCTTC. V and J are TRBV2 and TRBJ2-1; possible D gene TRBD2, 6 bases. Germline CDR1 SNHLY, CDR2 FYNNEI. This CDR3 spans 14 amino acids. V was cut by 7 bases and J by 0 bases, with 10 bases left in between.

CDR3 protein: CASSTRAGWGNEQYF. The CDR3 DNA follows: TGTGCCAGCAGCACCCGCGCCGGGTGGGGCAATGAGCAGTACTTC. The chain links TRBV7-8 to TRBJ2-5, with D possibly being TRBD1 (5 bases). The CDR3 has 15 amino acids. V lost 5 bases and J 11 bases, leaving 24 bases between the germline ends. Germline V lookup: CDR1 SGHVS, CDR2 FQNEAQ.

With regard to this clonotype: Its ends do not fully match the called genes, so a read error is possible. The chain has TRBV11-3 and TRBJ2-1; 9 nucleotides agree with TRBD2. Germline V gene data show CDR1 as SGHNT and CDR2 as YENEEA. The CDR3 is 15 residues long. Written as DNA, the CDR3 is TGTGCCAGCAGAGCGGGGGGCGGGGGGAACAATAAGCAGTTCTTC. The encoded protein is CASRAGGGGNNKQFF. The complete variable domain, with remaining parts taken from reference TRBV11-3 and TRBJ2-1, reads EAGVVQSPRYKIIEKKQPVAFWCNPISGHNTLYWYLQNLGQGPELLIRYENEEAVDDSQLPKDRFSAERLKGVDSTLKIQPAELGDSAVYLCASRAGGGGNNKQFFGPGTRLTVL.

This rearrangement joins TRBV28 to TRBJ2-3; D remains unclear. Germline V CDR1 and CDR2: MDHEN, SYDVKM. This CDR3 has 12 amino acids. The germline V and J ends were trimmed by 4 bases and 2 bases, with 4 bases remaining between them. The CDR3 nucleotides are TGTGCCAGCAGTTGGCCCACAGATACGCAGTATTTT. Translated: CASSWPTDTQYF.

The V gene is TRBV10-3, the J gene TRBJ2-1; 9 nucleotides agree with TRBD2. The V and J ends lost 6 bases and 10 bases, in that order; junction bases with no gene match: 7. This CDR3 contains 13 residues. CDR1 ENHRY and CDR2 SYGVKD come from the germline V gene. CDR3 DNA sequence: TGTGCCATCAGGGCTAGCGGGGTAGGAGAGCAGTTCTTC. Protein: CAIRASGVGEQFF.

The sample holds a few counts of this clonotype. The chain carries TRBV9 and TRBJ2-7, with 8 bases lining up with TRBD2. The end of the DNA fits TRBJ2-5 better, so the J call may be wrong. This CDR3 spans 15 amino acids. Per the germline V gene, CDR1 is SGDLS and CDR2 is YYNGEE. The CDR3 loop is CASSLRGDVFETQYF. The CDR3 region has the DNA TGTGCCAGCAGCCTGCGGGGGGACGTATTTGAGACCCAGTACTTC.

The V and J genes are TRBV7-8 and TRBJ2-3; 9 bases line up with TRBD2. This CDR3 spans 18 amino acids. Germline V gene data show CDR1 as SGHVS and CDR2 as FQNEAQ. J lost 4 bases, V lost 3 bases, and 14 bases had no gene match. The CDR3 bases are TGTGCCAGCAGCTTTGGGATTATCGGGCTAGCGGGGTCAGATACGCAGTATTTT. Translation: CASSFGIIGLAGSDTQYF.

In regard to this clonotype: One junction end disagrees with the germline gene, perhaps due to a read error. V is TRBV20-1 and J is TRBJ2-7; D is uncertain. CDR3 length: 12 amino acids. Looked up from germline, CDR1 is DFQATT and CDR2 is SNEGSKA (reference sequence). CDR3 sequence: CSATGESYERYF. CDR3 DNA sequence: TGCAGTGCTACGGGCGAGTCCTACGAGCGGTACTTC.

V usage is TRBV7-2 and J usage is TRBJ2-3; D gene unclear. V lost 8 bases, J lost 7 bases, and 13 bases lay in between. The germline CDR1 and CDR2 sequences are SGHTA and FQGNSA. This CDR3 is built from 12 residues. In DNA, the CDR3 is TGTGCCAGCCGGGCGGTTTTTCATACGCAGTATTTT. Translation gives CASRAVFHTQYF.

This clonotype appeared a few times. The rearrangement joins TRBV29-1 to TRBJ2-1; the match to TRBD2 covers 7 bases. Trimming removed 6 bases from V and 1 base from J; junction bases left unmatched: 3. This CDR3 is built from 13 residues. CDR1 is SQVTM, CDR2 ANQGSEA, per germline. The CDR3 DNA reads TGCAGCGTCCTGGGGGGGTCCTACAATGAGCAGTTCTTC. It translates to CSVLGGSYNEQFF.

The CDR3 loop is CSAGRVVKETQYF. Here the CDR3 DNA reads TGCAGTGCTGGCAGGGTAGTTAAAGAGACCCAGTACTTC. The chain has TRBV20-1 and TRBJ2-5; D perhaps matches TRBD1 (5 bases). Trimming shortened V by 5 bases and J by 3 bases, and 13 bases separated the two germline ends. CDR1 DFQATT and CDR2 SNEGSKA come from the germline V gene (reference sequence). The CDR3 has 13 amino acids.

For the CDR3, the DNA is TGCAGCGTTGAAGGGAGTACTAGCGGGGTACAAGAGGCCCAGTACTTC. Its translation is CSVEGSTSGVQEAQYF. V is TRBV29-1 and J is TRBJ2-7, with 10 positions matching TRBD2. V was clipped by 1 base and J by 10 bases; unmatched bases: 16. This CDR3 has 16 residues. CDR1 and CDR2 (germline): SQVTM, ANQGSEA.

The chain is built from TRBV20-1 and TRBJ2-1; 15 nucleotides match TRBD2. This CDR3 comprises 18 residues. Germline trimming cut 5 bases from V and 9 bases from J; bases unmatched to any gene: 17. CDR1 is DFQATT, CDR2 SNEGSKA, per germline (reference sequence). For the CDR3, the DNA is TGCAGTGCTCGAAGCTCGGGACTAGCGGGAGGTTTTCGTAGTGAGCAGTTCTTC. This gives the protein CSARSSGLAGGFRSEQFF.